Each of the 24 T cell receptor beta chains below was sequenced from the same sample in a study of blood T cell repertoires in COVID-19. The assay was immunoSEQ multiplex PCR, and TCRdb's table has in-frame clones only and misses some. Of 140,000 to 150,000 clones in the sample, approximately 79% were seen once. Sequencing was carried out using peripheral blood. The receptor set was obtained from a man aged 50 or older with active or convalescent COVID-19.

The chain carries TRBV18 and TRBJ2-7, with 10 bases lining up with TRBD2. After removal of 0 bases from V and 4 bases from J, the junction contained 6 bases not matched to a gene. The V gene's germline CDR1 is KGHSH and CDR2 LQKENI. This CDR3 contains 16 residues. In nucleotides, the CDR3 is TGTGCCAGCTCACCACCGGCTAGCGGGAGTGGGTACGAGCAGTACTTC. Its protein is CASSPPASGSGYEQYF. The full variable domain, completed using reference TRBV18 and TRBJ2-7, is NAGVMQNPRHLVRRRGQEARLRCSPMKGHSHVYWYRQLPEEGLKFMVYLQKENIIDESGMPKERFSAEFPKEGPSILRIQQVVRGDSAAYFCASSPPASGSGYEQYFGPGTRLTVT.

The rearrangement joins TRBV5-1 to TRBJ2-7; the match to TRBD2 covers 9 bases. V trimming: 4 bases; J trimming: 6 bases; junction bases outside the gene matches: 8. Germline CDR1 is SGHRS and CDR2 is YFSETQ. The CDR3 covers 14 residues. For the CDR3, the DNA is TGCGCCAGCAGCGTAACCGGGACTAGCTTCGAGCAGTACTTC. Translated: CASSVTGTSFEQYF. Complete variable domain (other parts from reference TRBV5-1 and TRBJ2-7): KAGVTQTPRYLIKTRGQQVTLSCSPISGHRSVSWYQQTPGQGLQFLFEYFSETQRNKGNFPGRFSGRQFSNSRSEMNVSTLELGDSALYLCASSVTGTSFEQYFGPGTRLTVT.

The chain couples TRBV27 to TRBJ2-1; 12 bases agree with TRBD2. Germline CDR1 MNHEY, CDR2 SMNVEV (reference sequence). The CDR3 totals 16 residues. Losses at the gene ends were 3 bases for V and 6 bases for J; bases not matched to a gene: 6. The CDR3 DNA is TGTGCCAGCAGTTTCCCGACTAGCGGGAGAGTCAATGAGCAGTTCTTC. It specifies CASSFPTSGRVNEQFF.

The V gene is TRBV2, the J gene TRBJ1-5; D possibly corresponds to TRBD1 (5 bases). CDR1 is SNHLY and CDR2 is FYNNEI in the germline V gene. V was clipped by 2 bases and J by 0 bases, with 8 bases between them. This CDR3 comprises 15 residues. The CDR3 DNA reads TGTGCCAGCAGTGAATTGGGGGGTAGCAATCAGCCCCAGCATTTT. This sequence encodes CASSELGGSNQPQHF.

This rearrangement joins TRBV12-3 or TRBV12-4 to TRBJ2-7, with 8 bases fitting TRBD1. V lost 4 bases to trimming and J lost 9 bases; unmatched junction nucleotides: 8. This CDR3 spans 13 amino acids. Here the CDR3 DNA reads TGTGCCAGCAGTTCAGGGGGCTGGGTCGGGCAGTACTTC. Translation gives CASSSGGWVGQYF.

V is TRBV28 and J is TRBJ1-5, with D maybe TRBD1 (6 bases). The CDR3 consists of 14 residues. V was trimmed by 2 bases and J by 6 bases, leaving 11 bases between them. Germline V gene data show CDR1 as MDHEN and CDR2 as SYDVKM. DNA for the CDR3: TGTGCCAGCAGTTTAGGGTCAGGGGCTCAGCCCCAGCATTTT. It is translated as CASSLGSGAQPQHF.

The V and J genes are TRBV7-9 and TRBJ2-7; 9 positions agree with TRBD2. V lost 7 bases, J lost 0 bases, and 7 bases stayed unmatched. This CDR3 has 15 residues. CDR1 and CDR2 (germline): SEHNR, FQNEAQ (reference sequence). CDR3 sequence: CASKAAGGNSYEQYF. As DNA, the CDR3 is TGTGCCAGCAAAGCAGCGGGAGGCAACTCCTACGAGCAGTACTTC.

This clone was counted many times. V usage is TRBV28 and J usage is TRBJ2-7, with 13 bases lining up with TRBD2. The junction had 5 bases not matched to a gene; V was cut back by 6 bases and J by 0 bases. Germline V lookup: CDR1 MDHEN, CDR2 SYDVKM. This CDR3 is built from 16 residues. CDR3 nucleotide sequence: TGTGCCAGCAGCCTCGGGACTAGCGGGATCTCCTACGAGCAGTACTTC. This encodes CASSLGTSGISYEQYF.

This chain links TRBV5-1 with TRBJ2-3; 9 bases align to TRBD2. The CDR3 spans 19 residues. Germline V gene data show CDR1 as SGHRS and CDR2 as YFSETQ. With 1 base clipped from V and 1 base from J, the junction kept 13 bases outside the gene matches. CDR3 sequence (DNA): TGCGCCAGCAGCTTGTCCAGAAGAGCGGGAGGTTCTGGCACAGATACGCAGTATTTT. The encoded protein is CASSLSRRAGGSGTDTQYF. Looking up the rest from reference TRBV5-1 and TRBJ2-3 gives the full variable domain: KAGVTQTPRYLIKTRGQQVTLSCSPISGHRSVSWYQQTPGQGLQFLFEYFSETQRNKGNFPGRFSGRQFSNSRSEMNVSTLELGDSALYLCASSLSRRAGGSGTDTQYFGPGTRLTVL.

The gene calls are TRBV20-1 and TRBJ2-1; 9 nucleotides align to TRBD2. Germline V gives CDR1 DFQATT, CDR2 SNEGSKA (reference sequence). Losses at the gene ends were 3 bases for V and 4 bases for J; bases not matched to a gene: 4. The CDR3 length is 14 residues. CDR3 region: CSASLLAGYNEQFF. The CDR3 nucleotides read TGCAGTGCTAGTCTGCTAGCGGGATACAATGAGCAGTTCTTC.

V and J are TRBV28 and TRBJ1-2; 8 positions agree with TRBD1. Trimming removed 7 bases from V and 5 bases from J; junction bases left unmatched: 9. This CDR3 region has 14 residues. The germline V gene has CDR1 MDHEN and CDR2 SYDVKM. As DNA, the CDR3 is TGTGCCAGCACCCAAGGGGACAGGAAGTATGGCTACACCTTC. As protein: CASTQGDRKYGYTF.

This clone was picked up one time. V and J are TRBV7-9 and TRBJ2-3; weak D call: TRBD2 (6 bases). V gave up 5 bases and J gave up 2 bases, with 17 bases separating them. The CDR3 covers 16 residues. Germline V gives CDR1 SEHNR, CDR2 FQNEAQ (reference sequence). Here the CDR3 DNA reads TGTGCCAGCAGCCTATTACCCGGGACTTTCACAGATACGCAGTATTTT. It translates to CASSLLPGTFTDTQYF.

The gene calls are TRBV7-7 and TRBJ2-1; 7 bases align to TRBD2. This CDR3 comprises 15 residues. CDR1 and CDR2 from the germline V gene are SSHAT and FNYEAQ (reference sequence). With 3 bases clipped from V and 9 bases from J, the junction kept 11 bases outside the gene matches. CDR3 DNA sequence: TGTGCCAGCAGCTTCAGCTTCGCGGGAGTAAGTGAGCAGTTCTTC. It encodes CASSFSFAGVSEQFF.

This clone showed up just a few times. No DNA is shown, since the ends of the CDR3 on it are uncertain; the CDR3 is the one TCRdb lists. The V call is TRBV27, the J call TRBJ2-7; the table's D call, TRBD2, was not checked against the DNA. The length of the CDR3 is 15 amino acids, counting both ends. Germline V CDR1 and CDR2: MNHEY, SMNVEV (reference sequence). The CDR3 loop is CASSTSVAGVYEQYF.

DNA of the CDR3: TGTGCCAGCACCCGTGGGGAGGGGGAATTGTTTTTT. Translating gives CASTRGEGELFF. The genes are TRBV2 and TRBJ1-4; D may be TRBD1 (6 bases). This CDR3 has 12 residues. The germline gives CDR1 SNHLY, CDR2 FYNNEI. Trimming cost V 7 bases and J 15 bases, with 18 bases left between them.

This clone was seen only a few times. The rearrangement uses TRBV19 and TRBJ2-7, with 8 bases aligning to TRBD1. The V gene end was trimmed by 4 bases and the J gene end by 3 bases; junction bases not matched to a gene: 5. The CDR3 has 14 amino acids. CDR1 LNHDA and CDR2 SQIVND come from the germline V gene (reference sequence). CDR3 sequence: CASSTTGGVYEQYF. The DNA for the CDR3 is TGTGCCAGTAGTACTACAGGGGGAGTCTACGAGCAGTACTTC.

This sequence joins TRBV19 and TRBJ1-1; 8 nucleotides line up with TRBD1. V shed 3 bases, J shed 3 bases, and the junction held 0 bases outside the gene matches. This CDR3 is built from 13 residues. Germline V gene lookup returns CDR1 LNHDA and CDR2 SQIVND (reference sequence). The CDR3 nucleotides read TGTGCCAGTAGTATGACAGGGGACACTGAAGCTTTCTTT. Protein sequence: CASSMTGDTEAFF.

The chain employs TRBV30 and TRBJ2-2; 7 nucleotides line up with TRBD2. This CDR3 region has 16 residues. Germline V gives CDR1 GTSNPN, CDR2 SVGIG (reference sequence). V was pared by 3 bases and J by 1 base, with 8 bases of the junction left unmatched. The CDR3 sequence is CAWSAGTKKNTGELFF. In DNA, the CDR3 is TGTGCCTGGAGCGCCGGGACTAAAAAGAACACCGGGGAGCTGTTTTTT.

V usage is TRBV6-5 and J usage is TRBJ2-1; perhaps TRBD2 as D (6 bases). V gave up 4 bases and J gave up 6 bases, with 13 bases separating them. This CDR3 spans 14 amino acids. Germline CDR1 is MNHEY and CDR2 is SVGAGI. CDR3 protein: CASSLTRISNEQFF. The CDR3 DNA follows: TGTGCCAGCAGTTTGACTAGAATCTCCAATGAGCAGTTCTTC.

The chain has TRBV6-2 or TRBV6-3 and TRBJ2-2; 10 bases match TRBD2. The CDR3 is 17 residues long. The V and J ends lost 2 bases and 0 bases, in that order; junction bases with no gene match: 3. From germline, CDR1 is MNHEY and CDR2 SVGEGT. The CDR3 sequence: CASSYEAGGPNTGELFF. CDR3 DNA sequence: TGTGCCAGCAGTTACGAAGCGGGAGGGCCGAACACCGGGGAGCTGTTTTTT.

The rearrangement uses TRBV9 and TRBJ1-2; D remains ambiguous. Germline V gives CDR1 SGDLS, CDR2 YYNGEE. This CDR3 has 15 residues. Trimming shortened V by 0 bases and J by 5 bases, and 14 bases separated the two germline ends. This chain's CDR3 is CASSVATGGEYGYTF. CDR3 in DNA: TGTGCCAGCAGCGTAGCTACGGGTGGAGAGTATGGCTACACCTTC.

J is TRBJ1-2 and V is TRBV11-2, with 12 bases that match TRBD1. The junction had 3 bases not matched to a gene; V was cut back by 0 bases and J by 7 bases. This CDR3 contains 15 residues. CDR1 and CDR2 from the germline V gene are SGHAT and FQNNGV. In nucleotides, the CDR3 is TGTGCCAGCAGCTTAGATGGGACAGGGGGCTTTGGCTACACCTTC. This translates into CASSLDGTGGFGYTF.

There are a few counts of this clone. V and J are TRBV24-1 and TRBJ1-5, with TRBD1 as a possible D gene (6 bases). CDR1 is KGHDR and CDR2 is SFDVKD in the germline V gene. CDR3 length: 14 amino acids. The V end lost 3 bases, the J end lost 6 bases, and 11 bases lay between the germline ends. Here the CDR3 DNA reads TGTGCCACCAGTGATATGGGGGGGGCTCAGCCCCAGCATTTT. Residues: CATSDMGGAQPQHF.

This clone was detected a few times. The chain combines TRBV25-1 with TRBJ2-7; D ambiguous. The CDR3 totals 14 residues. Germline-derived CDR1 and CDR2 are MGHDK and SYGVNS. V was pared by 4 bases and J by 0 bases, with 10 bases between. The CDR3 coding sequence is TGTGCCAGCAGTGTAACCCCGAGCTCCTACGAGCAGTACTTC. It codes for CASSVTPSSYEQYF.